The clone carrying this T cell receptor (beta chain) was found a few times. Sample-barcoded 5' priming and a J-beta primer mix drove a second PCR of roughly 6 to 12 cycles. TCRdb redid the calling of the 5' RACE reads with MiXCR, one entry per CDR3 protein. The data show about 650,000 distinct CDR3 sequences, about 34% seen once. This sample was included in a study of blood T cells in healthy people across ages. The sequenced sample was blood. The source is a woman aged 80 or over in good health.

The CDR3 loop is CASSQRGGIAGELFF. The CDR3 DNA is TGTGCCAGCAGCCAGCGGGGGGGTATCGCCGGGGAGCTGTTTTTT. This chain uses TRBV7-2 with TRBJ2-2, with 10 nucleotides matching TRBD2. With V trimmed by 5 bases and J by 6 bases, 6 bases remained unmatched. The CDR3 is 15 residues long. From germline, CDR1 is SGHTA and CDR2 FQGNSA.